The present entry profiles one T cell receptor beta chain with its context. Germline V gives CDR1 MNHNS, CDR2 SASEGT. V lost 4 bases and J lost 5, with 11 bases in between. The CDR3 loop spans 13 amino acids. This entry is derived from a study of T cell changes during pregnancy in multiple sclerosis. Profiled with immunoSEQ multiplex PCR; TCRdb holds only in-frame clones, not every one. The sample comprises 90,000 to 150,000 clones, approximately 94% of which are singletons, and roughly 5.7% rests with the top ten. This specimen consisted of peripheral blood, obtained before pregnancy. The chain is built from TRBV6-1 and TRBJ1-1; D is possibly TRBD1 (5 bases). The sequence derives from a female donor with multiple sclerosis, enrolled in a pregnancy study. The CDR3 is CASSVRAETEAFF. The CDR3 DNA reads as TGTGCCAGCAGTGTCAGGGCCGAGACTGAAGCTTTCTTT.